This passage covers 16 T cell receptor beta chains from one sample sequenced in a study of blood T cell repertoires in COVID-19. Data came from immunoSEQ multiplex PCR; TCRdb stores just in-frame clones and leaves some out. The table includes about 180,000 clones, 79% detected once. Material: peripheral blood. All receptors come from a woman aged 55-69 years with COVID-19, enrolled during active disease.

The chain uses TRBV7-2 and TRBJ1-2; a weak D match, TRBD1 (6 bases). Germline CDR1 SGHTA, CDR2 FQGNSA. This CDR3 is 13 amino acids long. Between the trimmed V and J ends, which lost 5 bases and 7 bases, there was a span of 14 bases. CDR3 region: CASSPGVVGGYTF. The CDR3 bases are TGTGCCAGCAGCCCAGGGGTAGTGGGTGGCTACACCTTC.

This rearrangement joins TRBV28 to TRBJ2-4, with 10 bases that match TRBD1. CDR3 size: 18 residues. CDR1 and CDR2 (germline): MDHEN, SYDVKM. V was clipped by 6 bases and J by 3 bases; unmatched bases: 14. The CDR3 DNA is TGTGCCAGCAGCCCGGGACAGGGGTTCGTCGGGGTCAAAAACATTCAGTACTTC. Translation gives CASSPGQGFVGVKNIQYF.

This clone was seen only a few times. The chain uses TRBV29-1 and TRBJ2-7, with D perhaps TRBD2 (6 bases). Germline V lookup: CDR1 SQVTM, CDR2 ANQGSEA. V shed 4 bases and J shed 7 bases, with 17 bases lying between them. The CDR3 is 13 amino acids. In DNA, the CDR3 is TGCAGCGTTGTCCGGGGGACGGCGCGGGAGCAGTACTTC. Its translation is CSVVRGTAREQYF.

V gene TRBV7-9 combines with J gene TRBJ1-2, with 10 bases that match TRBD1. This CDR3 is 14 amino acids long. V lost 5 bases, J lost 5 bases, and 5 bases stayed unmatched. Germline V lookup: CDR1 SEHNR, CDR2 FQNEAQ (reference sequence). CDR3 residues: CASSLDRGRYGYTF. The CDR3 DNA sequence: TGTGCCAGCAGCCTCGACAGGGGGCGGTATGGCTACACCTTC.

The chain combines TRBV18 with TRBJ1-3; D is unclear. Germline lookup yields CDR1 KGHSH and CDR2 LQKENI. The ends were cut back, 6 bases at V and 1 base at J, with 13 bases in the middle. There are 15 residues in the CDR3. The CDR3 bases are TGTGCCAGCTCCTACGACATGGTATCTGGAAACACCATATATTTT. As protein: CASSYDMVSGNTIYF.

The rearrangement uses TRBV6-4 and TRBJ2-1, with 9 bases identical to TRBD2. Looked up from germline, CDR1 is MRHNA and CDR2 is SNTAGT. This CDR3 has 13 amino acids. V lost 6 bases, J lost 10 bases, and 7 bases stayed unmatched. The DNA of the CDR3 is TGTGCCAGCAGCCATGGACTAGCGAGAGAGCAGTTCTTC. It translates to CASSHGLAREQFF.

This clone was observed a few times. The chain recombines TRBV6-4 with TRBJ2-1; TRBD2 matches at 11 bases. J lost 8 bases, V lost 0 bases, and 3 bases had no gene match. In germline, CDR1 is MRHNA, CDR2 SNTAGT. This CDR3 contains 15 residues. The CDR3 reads CASSDSSGGADEQFF. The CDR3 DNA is TGTGCCAGCAGTGACTCTAGCGGGGGGGCCGATGAGCAGTTCTTC.

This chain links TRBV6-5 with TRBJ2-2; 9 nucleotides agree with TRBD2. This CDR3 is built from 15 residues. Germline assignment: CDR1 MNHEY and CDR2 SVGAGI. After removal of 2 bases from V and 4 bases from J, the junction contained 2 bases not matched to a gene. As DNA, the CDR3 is TGTGCCAGCAGTTACCGGCGGGGGGGCACCGGGGAGCTGTTTTTT. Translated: CASSYRRGGTGELFF.

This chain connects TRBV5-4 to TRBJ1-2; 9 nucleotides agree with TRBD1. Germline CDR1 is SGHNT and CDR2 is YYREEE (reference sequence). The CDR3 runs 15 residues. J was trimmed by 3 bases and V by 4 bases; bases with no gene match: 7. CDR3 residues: CASSARDRAHYGYTF. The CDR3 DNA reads TGTGCCAGCAGCGCCCGGGACAGGGCCCACTATGGCTACACCTTC.

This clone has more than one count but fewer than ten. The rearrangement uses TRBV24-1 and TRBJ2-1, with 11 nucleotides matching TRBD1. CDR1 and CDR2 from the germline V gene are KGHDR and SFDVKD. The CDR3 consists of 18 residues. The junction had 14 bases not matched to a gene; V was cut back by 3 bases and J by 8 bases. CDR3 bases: TGTGCCACCAGTGATCAAAACCCGGACAGGGGGCGCTCCCATGAGCAGTTCTTC. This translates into CATSDQNPDRGRSHEQFF.

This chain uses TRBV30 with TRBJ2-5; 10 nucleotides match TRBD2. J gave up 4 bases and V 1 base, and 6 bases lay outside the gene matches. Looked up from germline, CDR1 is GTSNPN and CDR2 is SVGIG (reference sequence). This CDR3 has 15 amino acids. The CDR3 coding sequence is TGTGCCTGGAGTGCCCTAGCGGGAGTCACAGAGACCCAGTACTTC. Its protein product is CAWSALAGVTETQYF. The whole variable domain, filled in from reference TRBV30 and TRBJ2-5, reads SQTIHQWPATLVQPVGSPLSLECTVEGTSNPNLYWYRQAAGRGLQLLFYSVGIGQISSEVPQNLSASRPQDRQFILSSKKLLLSDSGFYLCAWSALAGVTETQYFGPGTRLLVL.

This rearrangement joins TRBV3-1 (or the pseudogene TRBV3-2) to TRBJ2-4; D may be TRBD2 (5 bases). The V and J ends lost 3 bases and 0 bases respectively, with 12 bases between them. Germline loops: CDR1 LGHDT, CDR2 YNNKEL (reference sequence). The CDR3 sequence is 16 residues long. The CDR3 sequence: CASSHVSGVAKNIQYF. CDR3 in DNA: TGTGCCAGCAGCCACGTCTCCGGGGTAGCCAAAAACATTCAGTACTTC.

CDR3 region: CASSLRLYGYTF. Here the CDR3 DNA reads TGTGCCAGCAGTTTAAGACTTTATGGCTACACCTTC. The rearrangement uses TRBV28 and TRBJ1-2, with D hard to call. CDR3 length equals 12 residues. Trimming stripped 2 bases from V and 5 bases from J, with 6 bases between. Germline CDR1 is MDHEN and CDR2 is SYDVKM.

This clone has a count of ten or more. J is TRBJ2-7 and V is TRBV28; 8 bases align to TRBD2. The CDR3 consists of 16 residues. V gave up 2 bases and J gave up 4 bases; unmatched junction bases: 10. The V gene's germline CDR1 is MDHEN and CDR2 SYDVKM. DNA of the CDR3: TGTGCCAGCAGTTTAGGAGGAGTAGCGGGAATTTACGAGCAGTACTTC. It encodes CASSLGGVAGIYEQYF.

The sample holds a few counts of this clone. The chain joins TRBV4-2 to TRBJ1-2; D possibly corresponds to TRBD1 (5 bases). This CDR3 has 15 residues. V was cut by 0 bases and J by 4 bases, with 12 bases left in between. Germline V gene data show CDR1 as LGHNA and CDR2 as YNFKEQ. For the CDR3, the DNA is TGTGCCAGCAGCCAAGATTGGCGGGGGAGCTATGGCTACACCTTC. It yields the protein CASSQDWRGSYGYTF.

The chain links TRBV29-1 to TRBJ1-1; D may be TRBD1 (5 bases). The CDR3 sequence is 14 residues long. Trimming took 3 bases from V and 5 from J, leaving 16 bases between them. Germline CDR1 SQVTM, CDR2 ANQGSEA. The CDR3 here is CSVDPHGGRTEAFF. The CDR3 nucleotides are TGCAGCGTTGACCCCCACGGGGGTCGAACTGAAGCTTTCTTT. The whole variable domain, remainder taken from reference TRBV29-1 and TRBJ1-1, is SAVISQKPSRDICQRGTSLTIQCQVDSQVTMMFWYRQQPGQSLTLIATANQGSEATYESGFVIDKFPISRPNLTFSTLTVSNMSPEDSSIYLCSVDPHGGRTEAFFGQGTRLTVV.